These T cell receptor beta chains were read from a single sample in a study of graft-versus-host responses after intestinal transplantation. Method: immunoSEQ multiplex PCR; TCRdb's copy keeps in-frame clones and lacks some. Of around 20,000 clones listed, over 80% were seen once; the top ten hold over 40%. The input for sequencing was PBMCs, taken roughly 260 days after intestinal transplant. These receptors were taken from a human patient who received an intestinal transplant, so some T cells may come from the graft donor. The CDR3 runs from the conserved cysteine through the conserved F or W. The D gene is left open where the match is weak. Only some rows state a clone size, as once, few, many or a class for expanded clones.

d_gene	abundance	j_gene	v_gene	CDR3aa	CDR3nt
NA	NA	TRBJ2-7	TRBV11-2	CASSFVQGVYEQYF	TGTGCCAGCAGCTTCGTTCAGGGAGTCTACGAGCAGTACTTC
TRBD2	NA	TRBJ2-1	TRBV25-1	CASSTGTSPFF	TGTGCCAGCAGTACCGGGACTAGCCCGTTCTTC
TRBD2	NA	TRBJ2-1	TRBV2	CASRLAEDNEQFF	TGTGCCAGCAGACTAGCGGAGGACAATGAGCAGTTCTTC
TRBD1	NA	TRBJ2-5	TRBV27	CASKGDRGVEETQYF	TGTGCCAGCAAAGGGGACAGGGGAGTTGAAGAGACCCAGTACTTC
NA	NA	TRBJ1-1	TRBV4-1	CASSKGQLNTEAFF	TGCGCCAGCAGCAAAGGACAGTTAAACACTGAAGCTTTCTTT
NA	once	TRBJ1-1	TRBV14	CASSQEWGLNTEAFF	TGTGCCAGCAGCCAAGAGTGGGGATTGAACACTGAAGCTTTCTTT
NA	NA	TRBJ2-3	TRBV6-4	CASSVKAEATDTQYF	TGTGCCAGCAGTGTAAAGGCAGAAGCCACAGATACGCAGTATTTT
NA	NA	TRBJ2-7	TRBV6-1	CASINIIQLSYEQYF	TGTGCCAGCATCAATATTATACAGCTCTCCTACGAGCAGTACTTC
NA	NA	TRBJ1-6	TRBV30	CAWMGVWPYNSPLHF	TGTGCCTGGATGGGGGTATGGCCTTATAATTCACCCCTCCACTTT
TRBD2	NA	TRBJ2-3	TRBV4-1	CASSQVDSGRDMDTQYF	TGCGCCAGCAGCCAAGTTGATAGCGGGAGGGACATGGATACGCAGTATTTT
NA	NA	TRBJ2-5	TRBV19	CASSQRETQYF	TGTGCCAGTAGTCAGCGGGAGACCCAGTACTTC